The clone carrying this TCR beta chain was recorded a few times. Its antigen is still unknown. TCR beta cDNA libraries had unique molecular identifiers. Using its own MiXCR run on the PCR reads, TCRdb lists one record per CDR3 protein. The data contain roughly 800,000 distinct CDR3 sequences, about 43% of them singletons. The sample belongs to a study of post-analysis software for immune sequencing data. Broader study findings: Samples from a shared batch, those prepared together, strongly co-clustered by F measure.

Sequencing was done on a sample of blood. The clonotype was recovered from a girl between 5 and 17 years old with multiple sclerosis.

CDR3 loop: CASSFSPAVQGYTF. CDR3 DNA: TGTGCCAGCAGTTTTTCCCCCGCGGTGCAAGGCTACACCTTC. The chain carries TRBV27 and TRBJ1-2; D ambiguous. The germline CDR1 and CDR2 sequences are MNHEY and SMNVEV (reference sequence). This CDR3 is 14 amino acids long. With 3 bases removed from V and 8 bases from J, the gap between germline ends came to 16 bases.